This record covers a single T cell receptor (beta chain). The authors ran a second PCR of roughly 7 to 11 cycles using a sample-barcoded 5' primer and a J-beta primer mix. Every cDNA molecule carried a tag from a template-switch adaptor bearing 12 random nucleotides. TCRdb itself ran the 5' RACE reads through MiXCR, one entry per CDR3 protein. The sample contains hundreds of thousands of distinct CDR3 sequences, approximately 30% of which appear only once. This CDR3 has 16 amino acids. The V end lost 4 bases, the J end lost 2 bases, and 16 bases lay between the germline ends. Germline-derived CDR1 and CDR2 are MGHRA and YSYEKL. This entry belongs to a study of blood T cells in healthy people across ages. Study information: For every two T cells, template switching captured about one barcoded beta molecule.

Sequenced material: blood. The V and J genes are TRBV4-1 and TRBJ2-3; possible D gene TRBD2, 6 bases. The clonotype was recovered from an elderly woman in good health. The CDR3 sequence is CASSPPGVSDTDTQYF. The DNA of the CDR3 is TGCGCCAGCAGCCCCCCGGGGGTGAGTGACACAGATACGCAGTATTTT.